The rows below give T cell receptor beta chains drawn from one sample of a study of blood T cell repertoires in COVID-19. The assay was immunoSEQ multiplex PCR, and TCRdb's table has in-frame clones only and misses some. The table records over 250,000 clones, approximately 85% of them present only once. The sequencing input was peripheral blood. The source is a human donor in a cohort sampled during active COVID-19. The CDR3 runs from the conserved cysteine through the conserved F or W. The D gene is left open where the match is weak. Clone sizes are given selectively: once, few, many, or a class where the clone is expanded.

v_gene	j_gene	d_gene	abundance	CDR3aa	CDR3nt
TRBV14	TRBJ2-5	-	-	CASSQWVRETQYF	TGTGCCAGCAGCCAATGGGTCAGGGAGACCCAGTACTTC
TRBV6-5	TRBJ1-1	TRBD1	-	CASTDRAQGEAFF	TGTGCCAGCACGGACAGGGCACAAGGTGAAGCTTTCTTT
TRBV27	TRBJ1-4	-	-	CASRPRSTNEKLFF	TGTGCCAGCAGGCCCAGGTCAACTAATGAAAAACTGTTTTTT
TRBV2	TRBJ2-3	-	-	CASRARSSSTDTQYF	TGTGCCAGCAGAGCTCGGTCTTCTAGCACAGATACGCAGTATTTT
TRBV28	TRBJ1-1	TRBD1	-	CASSTTLQGRKAFF	TGTGCCAGCAGCACGACTCTACAGGGGAGGAAAGCTTTCTTT
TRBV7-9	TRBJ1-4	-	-	CASSGPTNEKLFF	TGTGCCAGCAGTGGGCCAACTAATGAAAAACTGTTTTTT
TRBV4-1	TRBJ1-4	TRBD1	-	CASSQDGTGGFEKLFF	TGCGCCAGCAGCCAAGATGGGACAGGGGGCTTTGAAAAACTGTTTTTT
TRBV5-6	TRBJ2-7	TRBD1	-	CASSLMGQGSYFSYEQYF	TGTGCCAGCAGCTTGATGGGACAGGGGTCATATTTCTCCTACGAGCAGTACTTC
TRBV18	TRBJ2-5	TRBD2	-	CASSSTSGSKETQYF	TGTGCCAGCTCATCAACTAGCGGGAGTAAGGAGACCCAGTACTTC
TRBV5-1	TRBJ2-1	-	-	CASSFRTDKINNEQFF	TGCGCCAGCAGCTTCCGGACAGATAAAATAAACAATGAGCAGTTCTTC
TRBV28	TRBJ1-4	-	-	CASSLGPLNEKLFF	TGTGCCAGCAGTTTAGGCCCACTAAATGAAAAACTGTTTTTT
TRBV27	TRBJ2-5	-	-	CASSLWAPQYF	TGTGCCAGCAGTCTCTGGGCACCCCAGTACTTC
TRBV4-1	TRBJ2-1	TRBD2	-	CASSQGLAGGVLSYNEQFF	TGCGCCAGCAGCCAAGGCCTAGCGGGAGGGGTCCTCTCCTACAATGAGCAGTTCTTC
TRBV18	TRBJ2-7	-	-	CASSLQQGNEQYF	TGTGCCAGCTCGCTTCAACAGGGTAACGAGCAGTACTTC
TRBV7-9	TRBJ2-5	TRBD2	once	CASSLTSGQETQYF	TGTGCCAGCAGTTTGACTAGCGGGCAAGAGACCCAGTACTTC
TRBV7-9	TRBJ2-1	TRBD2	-	CASSLSGRGSSEQFF	TGTGCCAGCAGCTTAAGCGGGAGGGGGTCTTCGGAGCAGTTCTTC
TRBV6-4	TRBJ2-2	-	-	CASRAGPNTGELFF	TGTGCCAGCAGAGCGGGCCCGAACACCGGGGAGCTGTTTTTT
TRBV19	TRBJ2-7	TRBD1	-	CASSTRPGTASYEQYF	TGTGCCAGTAGTACACGACCCGGGACAGCCTCCTACGAGCAGTACTTC
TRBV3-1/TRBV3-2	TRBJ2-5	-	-	CASSRVALLQETQYF	TGTGCCAGCAGCCGCGTAGCTCTACTCCAAGAGACCCAGTACTTC
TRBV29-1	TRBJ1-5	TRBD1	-	CSVTQGGGQPQHF	TGCAGCGTCACACAGGGGGGTGGTCAGCCCCAGCATTTT
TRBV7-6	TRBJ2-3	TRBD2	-	CASSLGSSGRTDTQYF	TGTGCCAGCAGCTTAGGCTCTAGCGGGCGCACAGATACGCAGTATTTT
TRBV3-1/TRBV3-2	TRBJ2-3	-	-	CASSLGRNTQYF	TGTGCCAGCAGCTTGGGCAGAAATACGCAGTATTTT
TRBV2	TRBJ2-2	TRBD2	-	CASSGFGLAAGELFF	TGTGCCAGCAGTGGGTTCGGGCTAGCGGCCGGGGAGCTGTTTTTT
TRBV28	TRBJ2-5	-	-	CASTFLETQYF	TGTGCCAGCACCTTTTTAGAGACCCAGTACTTC
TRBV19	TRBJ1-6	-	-	CASSIIGQGDSPLHF	TGTGCCAGTAGTATTATCGGCCAGGGCGATTCACCCCTCCACTTT
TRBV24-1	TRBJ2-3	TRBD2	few	CATSDPPGLAGGTQYF	TGTGCCACCAGTGACCCTCCGGGACTAGCGGGAGGGACGCAGTATTTT
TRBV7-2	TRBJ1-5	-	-	CASSLDSSNQPQHF	TGTGCCAGCAGCTTAGACAGTAGCAATCAGCCCCAGCATTTT
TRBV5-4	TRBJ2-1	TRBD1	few	CASSTGQGYNEQFF	TGTGCCAGCAGCACAGGACAGGGTTACAATGAGCAGTTCTTC
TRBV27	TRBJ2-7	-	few	CASSLTRGAYEQYF	TGTGCCAGCAGTTTAACCAGGGGCGCCTACGAGCAGTACTTC
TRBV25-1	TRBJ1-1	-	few	CASSERGSTEAFF	TGTGCCAGCAGTGAACGGGGGTCCACTGAAGCTTTCTTT
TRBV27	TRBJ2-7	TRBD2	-	CASSLRLLAGDEQYF	TGTGCCAGCAGTTTAAGATTGCTAGCGGGCGACGAGCAGTACTTC
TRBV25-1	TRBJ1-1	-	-	CASRRGGGSTEAFF	TGTGCCAGCAGACGAGGGGGTGGGAGCACTGAAGCTTTCTTT
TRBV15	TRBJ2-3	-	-	CATSRAAGAGPDTQYF	TGTGCCACCAGCAGAGCAGCGGGTGCCGGCCCAGATACGCAGTATTTT
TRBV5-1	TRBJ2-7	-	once	CASSQEPSESYEQYF	TGCGCCAGCAGCCAGGAGCCTAGCGAATCCTACGAGCAGTACTTC
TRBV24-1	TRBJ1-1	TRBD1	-	CATSDPGQGTESGQDTEAFF	TGTGCCACCAGTGATCCGGGACAGGGAACTGAAAGCGGACAGGACACTGAAGCTTTCTTT
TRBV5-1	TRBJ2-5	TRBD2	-	CASSRDGGSSETQYF	TGCGCCAGCAGCCGGGATGGCGGGAGCTCGGAGACCCAGTACTTC
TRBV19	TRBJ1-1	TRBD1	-	CASSIQGARTEAFF	TGTGCCAGTAGTATCCAGGGGGCGAGGACTGAAGCTTTCTTT
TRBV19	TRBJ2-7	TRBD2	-	CASSIEGTSGILYEQYF	TGTGCCAGTAGTATAGAAGGAACTAGCGGTATACTCTACGAGCAGTACTTC
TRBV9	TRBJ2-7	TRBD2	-	CASSVGRLAGRHEQYF	TGTGCCAGCAGCGTAGGACGACTAGCGGGACGCCACGAGCAGTACTTC
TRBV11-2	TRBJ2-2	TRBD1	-	CASSFSRGYTGELFF	TGTGCCAGCAGCTTTAGCAGGGGGTACACCGGGGAGCTGTTTTTT
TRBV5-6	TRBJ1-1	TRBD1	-	CASSYQDRGTEAFF	TGTGCCAGCAGCTATCAGGACAGGGGCACTGAAGCTTTCTTT
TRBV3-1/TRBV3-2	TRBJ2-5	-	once	CASSHRGSYQETQYF	TGTGCCAGCAGCCACAGGGGATCGTACCAAGAGACCCAGTACTTC
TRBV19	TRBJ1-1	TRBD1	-	CASSWGQLKPTEAFF	TGTGCCAGTAGTTGGGGACAGCTTAAGCCCACTGAAGCTTTCTTT
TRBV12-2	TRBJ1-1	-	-	CASRLARGTEAFF	TGTGCAAGTCGCTTAGCGCGTGGCACTGAAGCTTTCTTT
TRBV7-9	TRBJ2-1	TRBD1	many	CASSQDVSGTGTNEQFF	TGTGCCAGCAGCCAAGATGTCTCCGGGACAGGGACCAATGAGCAGTTCTTC
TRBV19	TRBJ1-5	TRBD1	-	CASSLTGERAYQPQHF	TGTGCCAGTAGCCTGACAGGGGAAAGGGCTTATCAGCCCCAGCATTTT
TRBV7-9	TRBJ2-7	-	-	CASSLRSPANGGEQYF	TGTGCCAGCAGCTTACGGTCTCCAGCGAATGGAGGCGAGCAGTACTTC
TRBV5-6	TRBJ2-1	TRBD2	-	CASSRTRGAYNEQFF	TGTGCCAGCAGCCGGACTAGGGGAGCCTACAATGAGCAGTTCTTC
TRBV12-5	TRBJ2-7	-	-	CASGLVRGVSEQYF	TGTGCTAGTGGTTTGGTACGGGGAGTTAGCGAGCAGTACTTC
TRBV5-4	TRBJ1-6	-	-	CASSFFTGGERLGPLHF	TGTGCCAGCAGCTTCTTCACCGGGGGAGAAAGGTTAGGCCCCCTCCACTTT
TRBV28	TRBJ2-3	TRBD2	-	CASSLGPGTSGKGMEYF	TGTGCCAGCAGTTTAGGTCCCGGGACTAGCGGAAAAGGCATGGAGTATTTT
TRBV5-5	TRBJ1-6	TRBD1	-	CASSLALGQVNSPLHF	TGTGCCAGCAGCTTGGCCTTAGGACAGGTTAATTCACCCCTCCACTTT
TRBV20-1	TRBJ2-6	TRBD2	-	CSASLAARSGANVLTF	TGCAGTGCTAGTCTAGCGGCCCGCTCTGGGGCCAACGTCCTGACTTTC